Sequencing of this TCR beta chain was carried out in a study of human T cells and chemical hapten exposure. For the study at large: Skin on the upper inner arm, approximately 2 cm by approximately 2 cm in size, was sensitized with 2% DPC. Alopecia universalis, totalis or areata was present in patients who were mostly female. Study results and caveats: There were significantly more large CDR3 similarity clusters among expanded TCRs than among controls.

This clonotype was found a few times. The antigen is unknown. The CDR3 loop spans 16 amino acids. The germline V and J ends were trimmed by 3 bases and 0 bases, with 14 bases remaining between them. Germline V gives CDR1 SGHAT, CDR2 FQNNGV. MiXCR, run by TCRdb on the RACE reads, gives a single entry per CDR3 protein. The repertoire holds more than 100,000 distinct CDR3 sequences, with approximately 11% as singletons. Sample time point: patch test 3, about 24 weeks after DPC sensitization. The sample's treatment: therapeutic diphenylcyclopropenone sensitization with weekly scalp DPC. Unfractionated whole blood was the source of the extracted total RNA.

The chain joins TRBV11-2 to TRBJ1-2; a weak D match, TRBD1 (6 bases). The sequencing used whole blood, collected in connection with sensitization to the hapten diphenylcyclopropenone (DPC). This TCR came from a woman aged 45 to 65 with alopecia areata. Some clones in this sample may be carry-over from other donors' samples. CDR3 residues: CASSFAGGGANYGYTF. The CDR3, as DNA: TGTGCCAGCAGCTTCGCGGGGGGGGGCGCTAACTATGGCTACACCTTC. The variable domain in full, with the rest retrieved from reference TRBV11-2 and TRBJ1-2, is EAGVAQSPRYKIIEKRQSVAFWCNPISGHATLYWYQQILGQGPKLLIQFQNNGVVDDSQLPKDRFSAERLKGVDSTLKIQPAKLEDSAVYLCASSFAGGGANYGYTFGSGTRLTVV.